The 18 T cell receptor beta chains in this list originate from one sample, sequenced in a study of blood T cell repertoires in COVID-19. Assay: immunoSEQ multiplex PCR; the TCRdb copy retains only in-frame clones and omits some. The data show 150,000 or so clones, roughly 75% seen once. The specimen was PBMCs or T cells enriched from blood (not recorded which). The receptors shown here come from a woman aged 45 to 65 who had recovered from COVID-19.

V gene TRBV3-1 (or the pseudogene TRBV3-2) combines with J gene TRBJ2-3; TRBD2 aligns across 12 bases. The CDR3 has 17 amino acids. J gave up 2 bases and V 3 bases, and 6 bases lay outside the gene matches. The V gene's germline CDR1 is LGHDT and CDR2 YNNKEL (reference sequence). The CDR3 protein is CASSQGRLAGDTDTQYF. Here the CDR3 DNA reads TGTGCCAGCAGCCAGGGCAGACTAGCGGGAGACACAGATACGCAGTATTTT.

V usage is TRBV5-4 and J usage is TRBJ1-4; unclear D gene. This CDR3 comprises 14 residues. Looked up from germline, CDR1 is SGHNT and CDR2 is YYREEE (reference sequence). Trimming cost V 3 bases and J 0 bases, with 6 bases left between them. This CDR3 reads CASSSVATNEKLFF. The CDR3 nucleotides are TGTGCCAGCAGCTCGGTGGCAACTAATGAAAAACTGTTTTTT.

The chain combines TRBV4-1 with TRBJ1-4, with D possibly TRBD1 on 5 matching bases. In germline, CDR1 is MGHRA, CDR2 YSYEKL. V shed 1 base and J shed 8 bases, with 20 bases lying between them. The CDR3 consists of 17 residues. Here the CDR3 DNA reads TGCGCCAGCAGCCAAGGCGCCGGGACTCCGGGGGGGGAAAAACTGTTTTTT. It specifies CASSQGAGTPGGEKLFF.

V usage is TRBV19 and J usage is TRBJ1-4; D possibly corresponds to TRBD1 (6 bases). The CDR3 has 15 amino acids. V lost 5 bases and J 3 bases, leaving 13 bases between the germline ends. CDR1 and CDR2 from the germline V gene are LNHDA and SQIVND (reference sequence). In DNA, the CDR3 is TGTGCCAGTAGTTTGGACAGCAGGGCTAATGAAAAACTGTTTTTT. Encoded protein: CASSLDSRANEKLFF.

The rearrangement joins TRBV10-3 to TRBJ2-7; tentatively, D is TRBD1 (5 bases). Germline V gene data show CDR1 as ENHRY and CDR2 as SYGVKD. Trimming took off 0 bases at V and 4 bases at J, with 13 bases between the two ends. The CDR3 consists of 15 residues. The CDR3 DNA sequence: TGTGCCATCAGTGAGTCGTCAGGGCCTACTTACGAGCAGTACGTC. This gives the protein CAISESSGPTYEQYV.

V is TRBV12-3 or TRBV12-4 and J is TRBJ2-7; D call uncertain. Trimming pared 4 bases from V and 0 bases from J, leaving 7 bases between. The CDR3 length is 13 residues. The DNA of the CDR3 is TGTGCCAGCAGTTGGCAAAACTCCTACGAGCAGTACTTC. Translation: CASSWQNSYEQYF.

The V and J genes are TRBV11-3 and TRBJ2-2; D possibly corresponds to TRBD2 (6 bases). Germline loops: CDR1 SGHNT, CDR2 YENEEA. This CDR3 contains 15 residues. Trimming took 5 bases from V and 0 from J, leaving 10 bases between them. CDR3 region: CASSAGTANTGELFF. The CDR3 DNA sequence: TGTGCCAGCAGCGCCGGGACTGCGAACACCGGGGAGCTGTTTTTT.

The chain combines TRBV7-8 with TRBJ1-2; 7 bases agree with TRBD1. Looked up from germline, CDR1 is SGHVS and CDR2 is FQNEAQ. The CDR3 is 13 residues long. The V gene end was trimmed by 4 bases and the J gene end by 6 bases; junction bases not matched to a gene: 5. The CDR3 bases are TGTGCCAGCAGCTATGAGGGGACAGATGGCTACACCTTC. Translated: CASSYEGTDGYTF. Combining the CDR3 with reference TRBV7-8 and TRBJ1-2 gives the whole variable domain GAGVSQSPRYKVAKRGQDVALRCDPISGHVSLFWYQQALGQGPEFLTYFQNEAQLDKSGLPSDRFFAERPEGSVSTLKIQRTQQEDSAVYLCASSYEGTDGYTFGSGTRLTVV.

This chain uses TRBV29-1 with TRBJ2-3, with D tentatively TRBD1 (7 bases). V was pared by 8 bases and J by 2 bases, with 17 bases between. The V gene's germline CDR1 is SQVTM and CDR2 ANQGSEA. CDR3 length: 14 amino acids. CDR3 nucleotides: TGCAGCCTACGGGGGACAGCCTACACAGATACGCAGTATTTT. Translation gives CSLRGTAYTDTQYF.

J is TRBJ1-1 and V is TRBV6-5; 10 nucleotides agree with TRBD1. V was pared by 6 bases and J by 1 base, with 5 bases of the junction left unmatched. Germline V lookup: CDR1 MNHEY, CDR2 SVGAGI. CDR3 length equals 15 residues. The CDR3 DNA follows: TGTGCCAGCAGACACCGGGACAGGGGGAACACTGAAGCTTTCTTT. This codes for CASRHRDRGNTEAFF.

This chain connects TRBV5-8 to TRBJ1-5; no clear D gene. Germline lookup yields CDR1 SGHTS and CDR2 YDEGEE. This CDR3 region has 12 residues. Deletions cut 2 bases from V and 6 bases from J, with 6 bases between. The CDR3: CASSFEAQPQHF. The CDR3 nucleotides read TGTGCCAGCAGCTTTGAGGCTCAGCCCCAGCATTTT.

The chain is built from TRBV5-1 and TRBJ1-2; possibly TRBD1 for D (5 bases). Between the trimmed V and J ends, which lost 4 bases and 6 bases, there was a span of 19 bases. This CDR3 has 15 amino acids. Germline CDR1 reads SGHRS; CDR2 reads YFSETQ. Here the CDR3 reads CASSTGGPGGDGYTF. DNA for the CDR3: TGCGCCAGCAGCACTGGTGGGCCAGGAGGGGATGGCTACACCTTC.

This clone appeared a few times. This chain connects TRBV10-3 to TRBJ1-2, with unresolved D. The CDR3 runs to 13 residues. Looked up from germline, CDR1 is ENHRY and CDR2 is SYGVKD. With 6 bases removed from V and 1 base from J, the gap between germline ends came to 9 bases. The CDR3 bases are TGTGCCATCAGGTCAGACATTAACTATGGCTACACCTTC. This sequence encodes CAIRSDINYGYTF.

The V gene is TRBV6-6, the J gene TRBJ1-1; 7 nucleotides line up with TRBD1. The CDR3 contains 14 residues. CDR1 is MNHNY, CDR2 SVGAGI, per germline (reference sequence). Trimming cost V 5 bases and J 7 bases; bases outside gene matches: 10. CDR3 nucleotides: TGTGCCAGCAGTACCCGAGGACAGGACGTTGAAGCTTTCTTT. It yields the protein CASSTRGQDVEAFF.

The chain links TRBV28 to TRBJ2-1; 8 bases match TRBD2. The V gene's germline CDR1 is MDHEN and CDR2 SYDVKM. The CDR3 is made up of 14 amino acids. J lost 5 bases, V lost 4 bases, and 4 bases had no gene match. CDR3 protein: CASSSRGGNNEQFF. The DNA for the CDR3 is TGTGCCAGCAGTTCCCGGGGGGGTAACAATGAGCAGTTCTTC.

V gene TRBV5-1 combines with J gene TRBJ2-1, with D maybe TRBD2 (6 bases). The CDR3 runs to 14 residues. V was clipped by 6 bases and J by 8 bases, with 18 bases between them. CDR1 and CDR2 (germline): SGHRS, YFSETQ. The CDR3 DNA reads TGCGCCAGCAAGAAGACGGGAGAGACGGATGAGCAGTTCTTC. Translating gives CASKKTGETDEQFF.

The genes are TRBV24-1 and TRBJ2-3, with 7 positions matching TRBD1. The CDR3 is 15 amino acids. Germline V gene data show CDR1 as KGHDR and CDR2 as SFDVKD. V shed 4 bases and J 4 bases; nucleotides not matched to a gene: 7. CDR3 residues: CATSEKDRVPDTQYF. The DNA of the CDR3 is TGTGCCACCAGTGAAAAAGACAGGGTCCCAGATACGCAGTATTTT.

In DNA, the CDR3 is TGTGCCAGCCGTGCGCTAGGAAACACCATATATTTT. Translating it yields CASRALGNTIYF. The chain employs TRBV5-5 and TRBJ1-3; no firm D call. Germline V gene lookup returns CDR1 SGHKS and CDR2 YYEKEE (reference sequence). V was shortened by 7 bases and J by 4 bases, with 9 bases between the two germline ends. This CDR3 is built from 12 residues.